The rows below give T cell receptor beta chains drawn from one sample of a study of neurological immune-mediated disorders. TCRdb redid the calling of the 5' RACE reads with MiXCR, one entry per CDR3 protein. This table holds fewer than 30,000 distinct CDR3 sequences, 6.5% to 8.5% found once. Sequences were obtained from PBMCs. Receptors originate from a woman aged 40 to 55 in good health. Both conserved end residues are part of each CDR3. Each record gives: D gene, clone size, V gene, J gene, CDR3 DNA, CDR3 protein. A D gene is named only where the DNA matches it firmly. Expanded clones get a size class; other rows say once, few or many, or leave the size out.

.	many	TRBV20-1	TRBJ1-5	TGCAGTGCTACCTGGACAGATGGCAATCAGCCCCAGCATTTT	CSATWTDGNQPQHF
.	few	TRBV5-6	TRBJ2-1	TGTGCCAGCAGCCCGGACACCACGGCGGGCAATGAGCAGTTCTTC	CASSPDTTAGNEQFF
TRBD1	many	TRBV12-3/TRBV12-4	TRBJ2-7	TGTGCCAGCACCAGGTCTGGGACAGAGTATTACGAGCAGTACTTC	CASTRSGTEYYEQYF
TRBD2	many	TRBV5-1	TRBJ2-1	TGCGCCAGCGCCTTAGCGGGGGGCTACAATGAGCAGTTCTTC	CASALAGGYNEQFF
TRBD1	many	TRBV28	TRBJ2-2	TGTGCCAGCAGTTTCCCCTCGGACAGGGCGGAGCTGTTTTTT	CASSFPSDRAELFF
TRBD2	many	TRBV5-1	TRBJ2-1	TGCGCCAGCAGCTCCTTAGCGGGTAGCTCCTACAATGAGCAGTTCTTC	CASSSLAGSSYNEQFF
.	many	TRBV20-1	TRBJ2-1	TGCAGTGCTAGAGATTTCCGGTGGCTGCGGGGAGGGGGTGAGCAGTTCTTC	CSARDFRWLRGGGEQFF
.	once	TRBV7-2	TRBJ2-2	TGTGCCAGCAGCCAAGGACCGAACACCGGGGAGCTGTTTTTT	CASSQGPNTGELFF
.	many	TRBV6-5	TRBJ2-7	TGTGCCACTACTAGCGACAGGGCCTACGAGCAGTACTTC	CATTSDRAYEQYF
TRBD2	many	TRBV20-1	TRBJ2-3	TGCAGTGCCACTAGCGGGAGAGGGAGCACAGATACGCAGTATTTT	CSATSGRGSTDTQYF
TRBD2	many	TRBV11-2	TRBJ2-7	TGTGCCAGCAGCTTAGCAGCGGTAGCGGGGGAGCAGTACTTC	CASSLAAVAGEQYF
TRBD1	many	TRBV12-3/TRBV12-4	TRBJ1-5	TGTGCCAGCAGTAAACAACAGGGGGCGGTACAGCCCCAGCATTTT	CASSKQQGAVQPQHF
TRBD2	many	TRBV10-3	TRBJ2-2	TGTGCCATCACCCCGGGACTAGGACCGGCCGGGGAGCTGTTTTTT	CAITPGLGPAGELFF
.	medium-sized	TRBV3-1	TRBJ2-7	TGTGCCAGCAGCCAAAACCGGGGAGAGCAGTACTTC	CASSQNRGEQYF
TRBD1	many	TRBV11-2	TRBJ1-4	TGTGCCAGCAGCTTCGGGACAGGGGGTGAAAAACTGTTTTTT	CASSFGTGGEKLFF
.	.	TRBV5-5	TRBJ1-6	TGTGCCAGCAGCTTGCTCCCCTATAATTCACCCCTCCACTTT	CASSLLPYNSPLHF
.	medium-sized	TRBV2	TRBJ1-1	TGTGCCAGCAGTCCGACGCGTGGAGCTTTCTTT	CASSPTRGAFF
TRBD1	many	TRBV7-9	TRBJ1-3	TGTGCCAGCAGCTTCCCAGGGGGACCGCGAGGAAACACCATATATTTT	CASSFPGGPRGNTIYF
TRBD2	many	TRBV25-1	TRBJ2-1	TGTGCCAGCAGCCCGTTGAGGACTAGGAGTTACAATGAGCAGTTCTTC	CASSPLRTRSYNEQFF
TRBD2	many	TRBV5-1	TRBJ2-7	TGCGCCAGCAGCCGCGAGCCGGGACTAGCGGGAGGGTCCGAGCAGTACTTC	CASSREPGLAGGSEQYF
.	many	TRBV11-2	TRBJ1-1	TGTGCCAGCACCCCGGGCAAGAACACTGAAGCTTTCTTT	CASTPGKNTEAFF
.	many	TRBV29-1	TRBJ2-7	TGCAGCGTTCCGGTCGGGGCGGGTGAGCAGTACTTC	CSVPVGAGEQYF
TRBD1	many	TRBV4-1	TRBJ2-7	TGCGCCAGCAGCCAAGACAGGGGGCGGTACGAGCAGTACTTC	CASSQDRGRYEQYF
TRBD2	many	TRBV20-1	TRBJ2-4	TGCAGTGCTCCGTTTAGCGGGGTCAAAAACATTCAGTACTTC	CSAPFSGVKNIQYF
.	many	TRBV12-3/TRBV12-4	TRBJ1-5	TGTGCCAGCAGCTGGGGCCGTATTTATAGCAATCAGCCCCAGCATTTT	CASSWGRIYSNQPQHF
TRBD1	many	TRBV5-4	TRBJ1-6	TGTGCCAGCAGCTCCCGGGACAGACATAATTCACCCCTCCACTTT	CASSSRDRHNSPLHF
.	many	TRBV29-1	TRBJ2-3	TGCAGCGTTGAAGGCAGTACGAATACGCAGTATTTT	CSVEGSTNTQYF
TRBD1	many	TRBV7-2	TRBJ1-2	TGTGCCAGCAGCACCGGGACAGGGAACTATGGCTACACCTTC	CASSTGTGNYGYTF
TRBD2	many	TRBV28	TRBJ2-1	TGTGCCAGCAGTAGGACTAGCGGGAGTGGGCAGTTCTTC	CASSRTSGSGQFF
.	many	TRBV28	TRBJ2-7	TGTGCCAGCAGTTTTGGGATCGGGAAGGGCGTCAGCTCCTACGAGCAGTACTTC	CASSFGIGKGVSSYEQYF
.	many	TRBV28	TRBJ1-1	TGTGCCAGCAGCCGATCCCACTACGGTGAAGCTTTCTTT	CASSRSHYGEAFF
TRBD1	many	TRBV5-1	TRBJ2-3	TGCGCCAGCAGCTCCGGGACAGAGACAGATACGCAGTATTTT	CASSSGTETDTQYF
.	many	TRBV6-6	TRBJ1-5	TGTGCCAGTTCGGACCAGGGCCCTAGCAATCAGCCCCAGCATTTT	CASSDQGPSNQPQHF
TRBD2	many	TRBV9	TRBJ2-1	TGTGCCAGCAGCCCAACGAGCGGGAACCTCCTCAATGAGCAGTTCTTC	CASSPTSGNLLNEQFF
TRBD1	many	TRBV20-1	TRBJ2-5	TGCAGTGCTAGGGGCGCGGGACAGGGGGCAGAGACCCAGTACTTC	CSARGAGQGAETQYF
.	many	TRBV16	TRBJ1-2	TGTGCCAGCAGCCAATATAAAGCGGCGAACTATGGCTACACCTTC	CASSQYKAANYGYTF
TRBD1	many	TRBV10-3	TRBJ2-2	TGTGCCATGACAGGGGGCGTCACCGGGGAGCTGTTTTTT	CAMTGGVTGELFF
.	many	TRBV5-1	TRBJ2-7	TGCGCCAGCAGCTTGGTCCAGGGCTCTTATATGTACGAGCAGTACTTC	CASSLVQGSYMYEQYF
.	many	TRBV28	TRBJ2-5	TGTGCCAGCAGTATTAGTACGGGAGCCCAGTACTTC	CASSISTGAQYF
.	medium-sized	TRBV20-1	TRBJ2-2	TGCAGTGCTAGAGATGCAGGAGGGGGCACCGGGGAGCTGTTTTTT	CSARDAGGGTGELFF
TRBD2	medium-sized	TRBV9	TRBJ2-1	TGTGCCAGCAGCGGAATTGGCGGGAGGGCCATCAATGAGCAGTTCTTC	CASSGIGGRAINEQFF
.	many	TRBV7-3	TRBJ2-1	TGTGCCAGCAGCTTGTCCTCAGGGGTGAGCAATGAGCAGTTCTTC	CASSLSSGVSNEQFF
TRBD2	many	TRBV18	TRBJ2-7	TGTGCCAGCGCCCCCGGGACTAGCGGGACCTACGAGCAGTACTTC	CASAPGTSGTYEQYF
TRBD1	once	TRBV5-1	TRBJ1-6	TGCGCCAGCAGCCTAACGGGACAGGTCAGGTCACCCCTCCACTTT	CASSLTGQVRSPLHF
.	many	TRBV20-1	TRBJ2-1	TGCAGTGCTAGCGGGACCTCCTACAATGAGCAGTTCTTC	CSASGTSYNEQFF
.	.	TRBV15	TRBJ1-5	TGTGCCACCAGCAGAGAACGGCAGAGCAATCAGCCCCAGCATTTT	CATSRERQSNQPQHF
.	many	TRBV10-3	TRBJ1-2	TGTGCCATCACCCCGGTCCGAGACTATGGCTACACCTTC	CAITPVRDYGYTF
.	many	TRBV6-5	TRBJ2-2	TGTGCCAGCAGACCTAACAGGGTCCCCGGGGAGCTGTTTTTT	CASRPNRVPGELFF
.	many	TRBV7-2	TRBJ2-7	TGTGCCAGCAAAGAGGCTCCAGCCTCCTACGAGCAGTACTTC	CASKEAPASYEQYF
.	many	TRBV3-1	TRBJ2-5	TGTGCCAGCAGCCTCGGGGTATCGTTCCTGGACTTC	CASSLGVSFLDF
.	many	TRBV6-1	TRBJ2-7	TGTGCCAGCAGCGAAGGACCCATGGGGTACGAGCAGTACTTC	CASSEGPMGYEQYF